This T cell receptor (beta chain) was obtained from a study of blood T cell repertoires in COVID-19 (dated by TCRdb to 2020 to 2021). Some background on the complete study: Samples from collaborators originated in the United States, Italy and Spain and spanned both the acute and convalescent phases of COVID-19. Where available, HLA class I and class II types were taken from metadata supplied by the sample provider and were not determined by assay-based typing. The repertoires were released in a freely available public database meant as a resource for research on the immune response to SARS-CoV-2. The samples were drawn from two sources: the first 160 participants of the ongoing ImmuneRACE study, and 1,200 or so subjects contributed by 6 global collaborators. Nearly every sample came with metadata listing a de-identified subject ID, COVID-19 status, age in years and sex. The prospective study material was composed of cDNA or gDNA derived from T cells, B-cell-depleted T cells, or PBMCs. Subjects who had been exposed to COVID-19, were actively infected with it, or had recovered from it provided the deeply sampled blood TCRbeta repertoires that made up the dataset.

V has 4 bases trimmed and J has 9 bases trimmed; junction bases matching no gene number 0. Reading from cysteine to phenylalanine, the CDR3 counts 12 amino acids. Left in the record is the CDR3 DNA by itself, 36 bases read in frame from the first base. Based on the germline V gene, the CDR1 and CDR2 sequences are SGHTA and FQGNSA. TCRbeta CDR3 regions were amplified from genomic DNA by means of the immunoSEQ Assay, a bias-controlled multiplex PCR. From the authors' description of their analysis: Nucleated cell counts per sample were estimated from amplification of reference gene primers within the assay. To quantify the absolute abundance of each unique TCRbeta CDR3 rearrangement, sequence reads were collapsed and filtered. Productive Simpson clonality was computed per sample as the square root of Simpson's diversity index over productive rearrangements. Drawn from immuneACCESS, this table holds only the in-frame rearrangements with V and J called that TCRdb kept. Clones are partly lost; checked studies trace under half to an unresolved V gene and leave the rest unexplained. The D gene and trimming were derived from the DNA, and the V and J assignments and clone size from that table. This sample comprises 100,000 to 150,000 clones, around 77% of them detected only once. The top ten clonotypes cover 16% of the sample.

The collaborating institutions used their own protocols to collect whole blood in K2EDTA tubes. Collaborator samples were shipped for TCRbeta analysis as frozen whole blood, isolated PBMCs, or DNA extracted from either sample type. About this clone itself: Its antigen remains undetermined. No clone much larger than this one lies a single base away; base qualities are absent.

Paper-wide results and their limitations: How much clinical and demographic metadata was included differed by source and by participant, and the metadata was provided uncurated.

The TCR comes from a man in his 60s with active or convalescent COVID-19. The material sequenced was peripheral blood. The chain employs TRBV7-2 and TRBJ1-6; TRBD1 fits 7 bases in the junction. The bases are TGTGCCAGCAGCTGGGACAGTTCACCCCTCCACTTT. Translated, this is CASSWDSSPLHF. This CDR3, with the reference TRBV7-2 and TRBJ1-6 proteins standing in past its ends, gives the full variable domain GAGVSQSPSNKVTEKGKDVELRCDPISGHTALYWYRQSLGQGLEFLIYFQGNSAPDKSGLPSDRFSAERTGGSVSTLTIQRTQQEDSAVYLCASSWDSSPLHFGNGTRLTVT.